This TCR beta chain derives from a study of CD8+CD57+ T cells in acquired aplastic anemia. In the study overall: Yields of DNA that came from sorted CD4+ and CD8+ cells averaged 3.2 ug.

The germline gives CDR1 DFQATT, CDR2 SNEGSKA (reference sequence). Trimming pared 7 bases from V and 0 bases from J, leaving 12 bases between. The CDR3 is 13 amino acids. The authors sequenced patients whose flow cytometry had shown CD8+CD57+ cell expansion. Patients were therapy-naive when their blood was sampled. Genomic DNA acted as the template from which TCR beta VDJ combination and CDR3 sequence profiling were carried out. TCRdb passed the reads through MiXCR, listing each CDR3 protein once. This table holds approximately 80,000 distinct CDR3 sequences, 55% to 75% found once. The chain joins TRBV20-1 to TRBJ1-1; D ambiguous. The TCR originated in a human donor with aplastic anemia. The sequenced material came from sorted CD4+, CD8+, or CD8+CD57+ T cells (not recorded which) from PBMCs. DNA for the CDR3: TGCAGTGGAATAGAAAACCTGAACACTGAAGCTTTCTTT. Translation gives CSGIENLNTEAFF.